The 23 T cell receptor beta chains given below trace back to one sample, sequenced in a study of CD8 T cells in ankylosing spondylitis (dated by TCRdb to about 2017). Study-wide findings and limitations: A TCR beta motif of several highly homologous amino acid variants appeared characteristic of blood from ankylosing spondylitis patients.

The library was prepared using 5' RACE. Sequencing instrument: Illumina HiSeq 2500. TCRdb handled the public reads itself, with Q25 trimming in fastp and clone calling in MiXCR, and kept productive beta chains. Each entry merges the rows of one CDR3 protein and shows their most common DNA and genes. In all, the sample holds approximately 500,000 distinct CDR3 sequences, and roughly 13% of those were seen once. The ten largest clones capture nearly 7% of the sample. Their antigens are not known. Source material: blood, either unsorted or a sorted T cell fraction (not recorded which). The source of these receptors is a male donor with ankylosing spondylitis.

The gene calls are TRBV9 and TRBJ2-1, with 10 bases that match TRBD2. V was clipped by 0 bases and J by 4 bases; unmatched bases: 1. CDR1 and CDR2 from the germline V gene are SGDLS and YYNGEE. This CDR3 comprises 15 residues. CDR3 in DNA: TGTGCCAGCAGCGTAGCAGCGGGAGGGTACAATGAGCAGTTCTTC. Amino acids: CASSVAAGGYNEQFF.

The chain carries TRBV2 and TRBJ2-5; 8 nucleotides agree with TRBD2. V trimming: 6 bases; J trimming: 4 bases; junction bases outside the gene matches: 10. The CDR3 runs 15 residues. Germline lookup yields CDR1 SNHLY and CDR2 FYNNEI. In DNA form, the CDR3 reads TGTGCCAGCAGCCCCGGGGGGGGGAGGGTAGAGACCCAGTACTTC. Encoded protein: CASSPGGGRVETQYF.

The gene calls are TRBV2 and TRBJ2-2; the D is unclear. The CDR3 covers 13 residues. Per germline, CDR1 SNHLY and CDR2 FYNNEI. Trimming pared 6 bases from V and 3 bases from J, leaving 8 bases between. In DNA, the CDR3 is TGTGCCAGCAGAAAAGAGCACACCGGGGAGCTGTTTTTT. Residues: CASRKEHTGELFF.

The genes are TRBV3-1 and TRBJ2-3; possible D gene TRBD2, 6 bases. V gave up 1 base and J gave up 7 bases, with 15 bases separating them. CDR1 is LGHDT and CDR2 is YNNKEL in the germline V gene (reference sequence). The CDR3 length is 15 residues. CDR3: CASSQVPGVYYTQYF. CDR3 bases: TGTGCCAGCAGCCAAGTGCCGGGAGTATATTATACGCAGTATTTT.

This clonotype was seen only a few times. The rearrangement joins TRBV10-3 to TRBJ1-1, with 10 bases matching TRBD1. The CDR3 covers 15 residues. Germline loops: CDR1 ENHRY, CDR2 SYGVKD. V lost 6 bases to trimming and J lost 4 bases; unmatched junction nucleotides: 8. The chain's CDR3 is CAIRGTGDQGTEAFF. The DNA of the CDR3 is TGTGCCATCAGGGGGACAGGGGACCAGGGCACTGAAGCTTTCTTT.

This clonotype showed up many times. The gene calls are TRBV4-1 and TRBJ2-3, with 11 bases fitting TRBD2. The CDR3 is 17 amino acids. The germline gives CDR1 MGHRA, CDR2 YSYEKL. J was trimmed by 5 bases and V by 4 bases; bases with no gene match: 11. CDR3 region: CASSRDSGRAVGDTQYF. The CDR3 nucleotides are TGCGCCAGCAGCCGAGATAGCGGGAGGGCCGTCGGAGATACGCAGTATTTT.

This clonotype was seen many times. The V call is TRBV29-1, the J call TRBJ2-7, with D unclear. Between the trimmed V and J ends, which lost 4 bases and 6 bases, there was a span of 7 bases. Germline CDR1 SQVTM, CDR2 ANQGSEA. The CDR3 sequence is 10 residues long. The CDR3 loop is CSVVDGEQYF. Written as DNA, the CDR3 is TGCAGCGTTGTGGATGGCGAGCAGTACTTC.

Only a few counts were recorded for this clonotype. This chain links TRBV10-3 with TRBJ1-1; the D is unclear. CDR1 ENHRY and CDR2 SYGVKD come from the germline V gene. Trimming removed 4 bases at V and 1 base at J, with 16 bases between. The CDR3 sequence is 16 residues long. The CDR3: CAISGSKGEPNTEAFF. For the CDR3, the DNA is TGTGCCATCAGTGGATCGAAGGGAGAACCGAACACTGAAGCTTTCTTT.

This chain joins TRBV5-8 and TRBJ1-2, with D unclear. The CDR3 is 14 residues long. Germline CDR1 and CDR2: SGHTS and YDEGEE. Trimming removed 3 bases at V and 2 bases at J, with 11 bases between. This CDR3 is CASSSWTLNYGYTF. Written as DNA, the CDR3 is TGTGCCAGCAGCTCGTGGACCCTAAACTATGGCTACACCTTC. The whole variable domain, remainder taken from reference TRBV5-8 and TRBJ1-2, is EAGVTQSPTHLIKTRGQQATLRCSPISGHTSVYWYQQALGLGLQFLLWYDEGEERNRGNFPPRFSGRQFPNYSSELNVNALELEDSALYLCASSSWTLNYGYTFGSGTRLTVV.

This clonotype was recorded a few times. The chain has TRBV24-1 and TRBJ2-5; D not certain. The CDR3 is 14 amino acids. In germline, CDR1 is KGHDR, CDR2 SFDVKD. Trimming pared 4 bases from V and 4 bases from J, leaving 12 bases between. For the CDR3, the DNA is TGTGCCACCAGTGACCAACGAATTTTAGAGACCCAGTACTTC. It specifies CATSDQRILETQYF.

This clonotype was detected ten times or more. This chain joins TRBV2 and TRBJ2-1; 15 bases match TRBD2. The CDR3 is 14 amino acids. V dropped 8 bases and J dropped 8; count of bases not matched to a gene: 4. The V gene's germline CDR1 is SNHLY and CDR2 FYNNEI. The CDR3 sequence: CASRTSGRAYEQFF. CDR3 nucleotide sequence: TGTGCCAGCCGGACTAGCGGGAGGGCCTATGAGCAGTTCTTC. Full variable domain (rest looked up from reference TRBV2 and TRBJ2-1): EPEVTQTPSHQVTQMGQEVILRCVPISNHLYFYWYRQILGQKVEFLVSFYNNEISEKSEIFDDQFSVERPDGSNFTLKIRSTKLEDSAMYFCASRTSGRAYEQFFGPGTRLTVL.

This clonotype was seen more than once but under ten times. The J gene is TRBJ2-1, the V gene TRBV20-1, with 11 bases matching TRBD2. Per the germline V gene, CDR1 is DFQATT and CDR2 is SNEGSKA (reference sequence). The CDR3 is 21 amino acids. V shed 6 bases and J 0 bases; nucleotides not matched to a gene: 22. The CDR3 region is CSATARRTSGSSLFSYNEQFF. The CDR3 region has the DNA TGCAGTGCGACCGCCAGGAGAACTAGCGGGAGTTCCCTGTTCTCCTACAATGAGCAGTTCTTC.

V is TRBV3-1 and J is TRBJ1-6; D is uncertain. Deletions cut 4 bases from V and 10 bases from J, with 20 bases between. CDR1 is LGHDT and CDR2 is YNNKEL in the germline V gene (reference sequence). The CDR3 has 16 residues. The CDR3 loop reads CASSRVLGKSNSPLHF. For the CDR3, the DNA is TGTGCCAGCAGCCGGGTCCTCGGGAAATCTAACTCACCCCTCCACTTT.

This chain links TRBV12-3 or TRBV12-4 with TRBJ1-4; tentatively, D is TRBD1 (6 bases). Trimming removed 5 bases at V and 5 bases at J, with 15 bases between. The CDR3 loop spans 15 amino acids. DNA of the CDR3: TGTGCCAGCAGTGTATCCGGGACAATGAATGAAAAACTGTTTTTT. Translated: CASSVSGTMNEKLFF.

V is TRBV28 and J is TRBJ2-3; 10 bases map to TRBD1. Germline CDR1 MDHEN, CDR2 SYDVKM. The CDR3 sequence is 16 residues long. The V gene end was trimmed by 4 bases and the J gene end by 2 bases; junction bases not matched to a gene: 6. The CDR3 nucleotides are TGTGCCAGCAGTTCCCGGGGGACAGGGGCCACAGATACGCAGTATTTT. Translated: CASSSRGTGATDTQYF.

The J gene is TRBJ2-2, the V gene TRBV28; tentatively, D is TRBD2 (5 bases). With 5 bases removed from V and 5 bases from J, the gap between germline ends came to 18 bases. The CDR3 runs to 16 residues. In germline, CDR1 is MDHEN, CDR2 SYDVKM. The CDR3 region is CASSRRSARGTGELFF. DNA for the CDR3: TGTGCCAGCAGTCGTCGGTCCGCCCGCGGGACCGGGGAGCTGTTTTTT.

This clonotype was picked up a small number of times. V and J are TRBV27 and TRBJ1-5; TRBD1 agrees at 8 bases. Trimming at V came to 6 bases and at J to 3 bases, leaving 4 bases not matched to a gene. CDR1 and CDR2 (germline): MNHEY, SMNVEV (reference sequence). The CDR3 runs 14 residues. CDR3 loop: CASSLDRVNQPQHF. The CDR3 coding sequence is TGTGCCAGCAGCCTGGACAGGGTCAATCAGCCCCAGCATTTT.

This clonotype was seen a few times. The V gene is TRBV19, the J gene TRBJ1-4; 7 bases are a match to TRBD1. This CDR3 region has 14 residues. CDR1 is LNHDA, CDR2 SQIVND, per germline (reference sequence). The V and J ends lost 6 bases and 2 bases, in that order; junction bases with no gene match: 3. The CDR3 loop reads CASRGDSTNEKLFF. The CDR3 DNA reads as TGTGCCAGTAGAGGGGACAGTACTAATGAAAAACTGTTTTTT.

The genes are TRBV12-3 or TRBV12-4 and TRBJ1-2; no definite D call. V was pared by 1 base and J by 4 bases, with 13 bases between. There are 15 residues in the CDR3. The CDR3 loop is CASSLGSRSVYGYTF. The CDR3 bases are TGTGCCAGCAGTTTAGGTAGTAGAAGTGTCTATGGCTACACCTTC.

The CDR3 bases are TGTGCCAGCAGTTTATTGGTCCTAGCGGGAGGACATGAGCAGTTCTTC. It specifies CASSLLVLAGGHEQFF. J is TRBJ2-1 and V is TRBV12-3 or TRBV12-4; TRBD2 matches 11 bases. CDR3 length: 16 residues. V trimming: 2 bases; J trimming: 8 bases; junction bases outside the gene matches: 8.

This clonotype was detected a few times. The chain uses TRBV5-1 and TRBJ2-1; 9 bases agree with TRBD1. Germline CDR1 is SGHRS and CDR2 is YFSETQ. The CDR3 is 13 residues long. With 3 bases clipped from V and 7 bases from J, the junction kept 2 bases outside the gene matches. CDR3 coding DNA: TGCGCCAGCAGCTGGACAGGGGTTAATGAGCAGTTCTTC. Encoded protein: CASSWTGVNEQFF.

The rearrangement links TRBV15 to TRBJ2-3; the match to TRBD2 covers 13 bases. Trimming took 1 base from V and 4 from J; bases not matched to a gene: 5. In germline, CDR1 is LNHNV, CDR2 YYDKDF (reference sequence). This CDR3 has 17 residues. The CDR3 loop is CATSRGGLAGESDTQYF. The CDR3 DNA reads as TGTGCCACCAGCAGAGGTGGACTAGCGGGAGAGTCAGATACGCAGTATTTT. Combining the CDR3 with reference TRBV15 and TRBJ2-3 gives the whole variable domain DAMVIQNPRYQVTQFGKPVTLSCSQTLNHNVMYWYQQKSSQAPKLLFHYYDKDFNNEADTPDNFQSRRPNTSFCFLDIRSPGLGDTAMYLCATSRGGLAGESDTQYFGPGTRLTVL.

This clonotype was recorded many times. V is TRBV7-9 and J is TRBJ2-1; D remains ambiguous. The V gene lost 6 bases and the J gene lost 6 bases, with 18 bases spanning the gap. The CDR3 sequence is 15 residues long. From germline, CDR1 is SEHNR and CDR2 FQNEAQ (reference sequence). Written as DNA, the CDR3 is TGTGCCAGCAGACCCCTGACCGGGCCCTTCAATGAGCAGTTCTTC. Protein product: CASRPLTGPFNEQFF.